The entry below describes one TCR beta chain. Its cognate antigen is unknown. The data belong to a study of T cell responses to AZD1222 COVID-19 vaccine. Produced via immunoSEQ multiplex PCR; TCRdb's table is partial and in-frame only. The table includes some 47,000 clones, around 90% detected once. V was pared by 5 bases and J by 4 bases, with 18 bases between. The CDR3 contains 16 residues. Germline CDR1 MDHEN, CDR2 SYDVKM. Findings of the study overall: Among the donors, most were white British and more were female, and clonal diversity was possibly underestimated.

The sequences come from peripheral blood, collected 28 days after the second AZD1222 dose. This clonotype was obtained from an adult who received the AZD1222 COVID-19 vaccine. V gene TRBV28 combines with J gene TRBJ1-3; possibly TRBD1 for D (5 bases). CDR3 coding DNA: TGTGCCAGCAGTAGCCCGGGACGGGCTTCCGGAAACACCATATATTTT. Residues: CASSSPGRASGNTIYF.